Each of the 22 T cell receptor beta chains below was sequenced from the same sample in a study of T cell changes during pregnancy in multiple sclerosis. This table comes from immunoSEQ multiplex PCR, and its TCRdb copy is limited to in-frame clones, with some not included. The sample lists 35,000 to 55,000 clones, 89% occurring once. Sequencing used CD4+ T cells from peripheral blood mononuclear cells, obtained after pregnancy. Receptors originate from a female donor with multiple sclerosis, enrolled in a pregnancy study.

This clone occurred once. The gene calls are TRBV19 and TRBJ2-1; 7 bases agree with TRBD1. This CDR3 has 15 residues. After removal of 9 bases from V and 0 bases from J, the junction contained 8 bases not matched to a gene. Looked up from germline, CDR1 is LNHDA and CDR2 is SQIVND (reference sequence). Written as DNA, the CDR3 is TGTGCCAGCAGGGACAGACACCGCTCCTACAATGAGCAGTTCTTC. Encoded protein: CASRDRHRSYNEQFF.

The rearrangement uses TRBV7-3 and TRBJ2-1; possibly TRBD2 for D (5 bases). Germline V gene sequence: CDR1 SGHTA, CDR2 FQGTGA. The CDR3 covers 16 residues. The V end lost 2 bases, the J end lost 2 bases, and 13 bases lay between the germline ends. The CDR3 reads CASSLGADITYNEQFF. The CDR3 region has the DNA TGTGCCAGCAGCTTAGGAGCGGATATTACCTACAATGAGCAGTTCTTC.

The V call is TRBV4-3, the J call TRBJ2-1; possible D gene TRBD2, 6 bases. Per the germline V gene, CDR1 is LGHNA and CDR2 is YSLEER. This CDR3 comprises 16 residues. Deletions cut 1 base from V and 4 bases from J, with 14 bases between. CDR3 residues: CASSQVRSSEYNEQFF. CDR3 DNA sequence: TGCGCCAGCAGCCAAGTTAGGTCTAGCGAGTACAATGAGCAGTTCTTC.

J is TRBJ2-5 and V is TRBV2, with D tentatively TRBD2 (6 bases). V gave up 6 bases and J gave up 2 bases, with 13 bases separating them. Germline CDR1 is SNHLY and CDR2 is FYNNEI. The CDR3 covers 14 residues. CDR3 coding DNA: TGTGCCAGCAGGGCGGGATTAGGTCAAGAGACCCAGTACTTC. The encoded protein is CASRAGLGQETQYF.

The rearrangement joins TRBV25-1 to TRBJ2-3; D perhaps matches TRBD2 (6 bases). V lost 3 bases, J lost 5 bases, and 15 bases lay in between. This CDR3 is 15 amino acids long. Germline CDR1 reads MGHDK; CDR2 reads SYGVNS. CDR3 coding DNA: TGTGCCAGCAGTGACGGGAGCCCCACAAGAGATACGCAGTATTTT. This encodes CASSDGSPTRDTQYF.

This clone was observed a handful of times. The genes are TRBV9 and TRBJ2-2; TRBD2 matches 14 bases. Germline V CDR1 and CDR2: SGDLS, YYNGEE. V lost 7 bases and J lost 3; bases outside the gene matches: 5. The CDR3 length is 16 residues. The CDR3 is CASGRLAGGYTGELFF. CDR3 DNA: TGTGCCAGCGGACGACTAGCGGGAGGGTACACCGGGGAGCTGTTTTTT.

The chain combines TRBV6-5 with TRBJ2-1, with 9 bases that match TRBD1. The CDR3 length is 15 residues. Trimming took 6 bases from V and 4 from J; bases not matched to a gene: 7. Germline values: CDR1 MNHEY, CDR2 SVGAGI. The CDR3 bases are TGTGCCAGCAGATCCCGACAGGGGGAATACAATGAGCAGTTCTTC. It specifies CASRSRQGEYNEQFF.

V gene TRBV6-1 combines with J gene TRBJ1-2; D is uncertain. V lost 6 bases to trimming and J lost 3 bases, with 5 bases between them. The CDR3 is made up of 11 amino acids. Germline CDR1 reads MNHNS; CDR2 reads SASEGT. CDR3 sequence reads: CASRLHYGYTF. The CDR3 DNA sequence: TGTGCCAGCAGACTCCACTATGGCTACACCTTC.

The chain couples TRBV28 to TRBJ1-2; 7 bases map to TRBD1. The germline gives CDR1 MDHEN, CDR2 SYDVKM. This CDR3 is 14 amino acids long. Trimming cost V 6 bases and J 8 bases; bases outside gene matches: 12. CDR3 in amino acids: CASRFSDRAWGYTF. CDR3 DNA: TGTGCCAGCAGGTTCTCAGACAGGGCCTGGGGCTACACCTTC.

The chain couples TRBV7-2 to TRBJ2-7; 7 bases map to TRBD1. J lost 3 bases, V lost 5 bases, and 10 bases had no gene match. Germline V gene sequence: CDR1 SGHTA, CDR2 FQGNSA. This CDR3 contains 15 residues. CDR3 sequence: CASSVRQGLHYEQYF. In DNA form, the CDR3 reads TGTGCCAGCAGCGTACGACAGGGCCTTCACTACGAGCAGTACTTC.

This clone was counted a single time. This chain uses TRBV5-4 with TRBJ2-7; 10 nucleotides line up with TRBD2. Trimming at V came to 5 bases and at J to 5 bases, leaving 13 bases not matched to a gene. The CDR3 is 16 residues long. CDR1 is SGHNT, CDR2 YYREEE, per germline (reference sequence). This chain's CDR3 is CASRERLAGGVDEQYF. For the CDR3, the DNA is TGTGCCAGCAGAGAGAGATTAGCGGGAGGTGTCGACGAGCAGTACTTC.

In its sample, this clone was seen once. The V gene is TRBV6-5, the J gene TRBJ2-1; perhaps TRBD2 as D (5 bases). Looked up from germline, CDR1 is MNHEY and CDR2 is SVGAGI. V was clipped by 6 bases and J by 0 bases, with 6 bases between them. The CDR3 totals 13 residues. The CDR3 here is CASRSGSYNEQFF. CDR3 coding DNA: TGTGCCAGCAGAAGCGGCTCCTACAATGAGCAGTTCTTC.

The V call is TRBV6-1, the J call TRBJ2-1, with 9 bases that match TRBD2. Germline loops: CDR1 MNHNS, CDR2 SASEGT. V trimming: 8 bases; J trimming: 4 bases; junction bases outside the gene matches: 9. CDR3 length: 15 amino acids. This chain's CDR3 is CASSWAGGIYNEQFF. CDR3 sequence (DNA): TGTGCCAGCTCCTGGGCGGGAGGGATATACAATGAGCAGTTCTTC.

V usage is TRBV7-2 and J usage is TRBJ1-5; 9 bases match TRBD1. Germline V gives CDR1 SGHTA, CDR2 FQGNSA. V was pared by 3 bases and J by 7 bases, with 7 bases of the junction left unmatched. The CDR3 is 15 amino acids. The CDR3: CASSLDRGGRQPQHF. The CDR3 DNA reads as TGTGCCAGCAGCTTGGACAGGGGCGGTAGGCAGCCCCAGCATTTT.

The chain employs TRBV19 and TRBJ1-2; D unresolved. CDR1 and CDR2 (germline): LNHDA, SQIVND (reference sequence). V was pared by 6 bases and J by 3 bases, with 17 bases between. This CDR3 spans 15 amino acids. Here the CDR3 DNA reads TGTGCCAGTAGCGGGTGGGTGCGATCGGACTATGGCTACACCTTC. Protein sequence: CASSGWVRSDYGYTF.

The sample holds a few counts of this clone. The chain combines TRBV29-1 with TRBJ2-1; no clear D gene. The length of the CDR3 is 15 residues. The V and J ends lost 1 base and 1 base respectively, with 11 bases between them. The germline V gene has CDR1 SQVTM and CDR2 ANQGSEA. CDR3 amino acids: CSVEVWRQSYNEQFF. CDR3 nucleotides: TGCAGCGTTGAAGTTTGGCGGCAATCCTACAATGAGCAGTTCTTC.

The genes are TRBV5-4 and TRBJ2-5, with a possible D match to TRBD1 (6 bases). The germline V and J ends were trimmed by 4 bases and 5 bases, with 18 bases remaining between them. This CDR3 comprises 15 residues. Germline-derived CDR1 and CDR2 are SGHNT and YYREEE (reference sequence). The CDR3 sequence: CASSPTGLLGETQYF. In DNA, the CDR3 is TGTGCCAGCAGCCCGACAGGTCTCCTGGGGGAGACCCAGTACTTC.

This clone was observed once. This chain joins TRBV5-5 and TRBJ2-7; 8 bases map to TRBD1. The CDR3 spans 16 residues. V lost 1 base and J lost 2; bases outside the gene matches: 8. Germline lookup yields CDR1 SGHKS and CDR2 YYEKEE (reference sequence). The CDR3 here is CASSLTLQGVTYEQYF. Written as DNA, the CDR3 is TGTGCCAGCAGCTTGACGCTACAGGGGGTTACCTACGAGCAGTACTTC.

V is TRBV5-7 and J is TRBJ2-7, with a tentative D call TRBD2 (5 bases). TRBV5-7 is noted as an ORF with a role that remains uncertain. V dropped 1 base and J dropped 4 bases, with 9 bases sitting between them. The CDR3 totals 13 residues. The CDR3 loop is CASSLPWRYEQYF. The CDR3 DNA sequence: TGTGCCAGCAGCTTGCCATGGAGGTACGAGCAGTACTTC.

The rearrangement links TRBV5-3 to TRBJ1-4; 9 nucleotides line up with TRBD1. TRBV5-3 is flagged as an ORF with uncertain function. The CDR3 is 14 amino acids. V dropped 5 bases and J dropped 8; count of bases not matched to a gene: 7. The CDR3, as DNA: TGTGCCAGAAGGCCCGGGACAGGGATCGAAAAACTGTTTTTT. It specifies CARRPGTGIEKLFF.

The chain uses TRBV19 and TRBJ2-2; 10 bases fit TRBD2. CDR3 size: 16 residues. Germline CDR1 is LNHDA and CDR2 is SQIVND (reference sequence). The J segment lost 6 bases and the V segment lost 0 bases, leaving 4 bases of the junction unmatched. CDR3 sequence: CASSIDSGRRAGELFF. In DNA, the CDR3 is TGTGCCAGTAGTATAGATAGCGGGAGGAGGGCCGGGGAGCTGTTTTTT.

The gene calls are TRBV5-4 and TRBJ2-3; TRBD2 aligns across 7 bases. The trim removed 2 bases at V and 3 bases at J, leaving 12 bases unmatched. The CDR3 spans 17 residues. The V gene's germline CDR1 is SGHNT and CDR2 YYREEE (reference sequence). CDR3 nucleotides: TGTGCCAGCAGCTTCACTCGGGACTACCTCGGTACAGATACGCAGTATTTT. Translation: CASSFTRDYLGTDTQYF.